This TCR beta chain was captured by sequencing in a study of cytomegalovirus exposure and HLA in healthy donors. The CDR3 sequence is 13 residues long. CDR1 is MNHNY and CDR2 is SVGAGI in the germline V gene (reference sequence). V lost 6 bases and J lost 8; bases outside the gene matches: 6. Both 60 Vbeta primers and 13 Jbeta primers went into the PCR. The assay was immunoSEQ multiplex PCR, and TCRdb's table has in-frame clones only and misses some. The sample carries roughly 130,000 clones, 65% to 90% recorded once. Source material: PBMCs. The sequence derives from a man aged 18 to 29 in good health and CMV-seronegative. This sequence joins TRBV6-6 and TRBJ1-2, with 10 bases lining up with TRBD1. The CDR3 region is CASRTGTGDGYTF. The CDR3 bases are TGTGCCAGCAGGACCGGGACAGGGGACGGCTACACCTTC.